This T cell receptor (beta chain) comes out of a study of T cells in women clearing cervical HPV infection (dated 2018 in TCRdb). Regarding the study in general: The cases were 25 women with histologically confirmed HPV16-related CIN3 or worse, and 2 of those women had invasive cancers. Controls were 25 or so women whose single incident HPV16 infection cleared within 12 months without precancer or cancer developing. Blood from cases was collected at the visit at which the lesion was first identified, whereas blood from controls was collected once infection was no longer detected. Among cases, blood sampling came a median of roughly 150 days after lesion detection, with an interquartile range of roughly 85 to 230 days. HLA typing was available for only a few women, so HLA type could not be excluded as a confounder. This exploratory proof-of-principle case-control study, nested within the Guanacaste HPV Natural History Study in Costa Rica, compared TCR repertoires among women with different cervical HPV16 outcomes. Cases were matched to controls by age within five years and by the year the sample was collected. A median age of nearly 35 years was observed in cases versus 38 to 45 in controls, and no significant differences in baseline characteristics were found. The parent cohort enrolled 9,500 to 12,000 women aged 18 or older in Guanacaste, Costa Rica, in about 1993 to 1994 and followed the women for around seven years. As quality controls, five blinded duplicates were added to each group, bringing the total to about 60 samples made up of 50 participants and some ten replicates.

TCR beta CDR3 regions were amplified by multiplex PCR from an average of about 1,300 ng genomic DNA per sample using the immunoSEQ assay. Primer bias was corrected in the assay by using a complete synthetic TCR repertoire to establish an amplification baseline. Amplicons were sequenced on the Illumina platform. On the authors' methods: Sequence errors were corrected by clustering with frequency ratios and a modified nearest-neighbor algorithm, and the sequences were then analyzed in the immunoSEQ Analyzer using IMGT gene definitions. At each rarefaction depth, TCR richness and evenness were averaged across 20 rarefaction repeats, and any sample with fewer sequences than the depth was left out. Wilcoxon rank sum tests with FDR correction were used to compare V, D and J gene relative abundances between the groups. In the blinded duplicates, the intraclass correlation was around 96% for TCR richness and averaged about 80% across approximately 60 gene segments. In TCRdb, the immuneACCESS table is reduced to in-frame sequences with V and J assigned. These tables do not hold every clone; where another copy was compared, an unresolved V gene accounts for under half, and the others remain unexplained. The V and J calls and clone size are taken from that table; D and trimming were inferred from the DNA. The sample has around 30,000 clones on record. Of the sample, 2.8% falls within the top ten clones.

General conclusions and limits of the study: Significantly higher TCR repertoire richness was observed in CIN3+ cases than in controls across sequencing depths, whereas no difference in evenness was found. Cases were distinguished from controls with an estimated AUC of about 0.8 by random forest classifiers combining richness and V gene abundances. The cross-sectional design could not show whether associations preceded infection or resulted from it; effector/memory subsets and HPV-specific T cells were not isolated. Cases had lower TRBV6-7 relative abundance than controls (about 0.1% versus 0.15%; Bonferroni P = 0.0008). Because the number of T cells in each sample was unknown, differences in richness could reflect differing T-cell content rather than repertoire biology.

Every participant had a single incident cervical HPV16 infection, and women with prevalent HPV16 infections were excluded. Cervical HPV DNA was detected by MY09/MY11 PCR and genotyped by dot-blot hybridization. About 14 mL of heparinized blood was centrifuged, after which the buffy coat was aliquoted, frozen at -30 degrees C, and then stored at -80 degrees C. QIAGEN kits were used to extract genomic DNA from buffy coat specimens. A note on this clone: Its recognized antigen is unknown. The read ends 3 residues before the CDR3 terminus; that terminus is restored from the germline J gene.

Clipping removes 5 bases from V and 3 bases from J, with 5 as the unmatched junction base count. From the germline V gene (reference sequence), CDR1 is DFQATT and CDR2 is SNEGSKA. The CDR3 measures 13 amino acids from cysteine to phenylalanine. The 30 bases shown cover part of the CDR3, and their frame starts at base 1. The sequence is built from TRBV20-1 and TRBJ1-1; TRBD1 matches 8 bases in the middle. The sample was blood buffy coat. The sequence derives from a woman between 18 and 70 years old with a cervical HPV16 infection that either progressed to CIN3+ or cleared (not recorded which). The CDR3 reads as follows: CSARDRKDTEAFF. The covered CDR3 bases are TGCAGTGCTCGGGACAGGAAAGACACTGAA.